Shown below are 30 T cell receptor beta chains from a single sample sequenced in a study of PD-L1 blockade in urothelial cancer. The assay was immunoSEQ multiplex PCR, and TCRdb's table has in-frame clones only and misses some. There are 50,000 to 65,000 clones in the sample; over 70% occur only once, and 5.5% to 7.5% lies in the top ten. Material: PBMCs, obtained around atezolizumab (anti-PD-L1) treatment. The receptors originated from a man in his forties with urothelial cancer.

V usage is TRBV11-2 and J usage is TRBJ1-1; D is undetermined. From germline, CDR1 is SGHAT and CDR2 FQNNGV. Trimming removed 7 bases from V and 5 bases from J, with 11 bases in between. This CDR3 is 12 amino acids long. The CDR3 region is CASMGRTTEAFF. The CDR3, as DNA: TGTGCCAGCATGGGGAGAACAACTGAAGCTTTCTTT. Full variable domain (remainder filled in from reference TRBV11-2 and TRBJ1-1): EAGVAQSPRYKIIEKRQSVAFWCNPISGHATLYWYQQILGQGPKLLIQFQNNGVVDDSQLPKDRFSAERLKGVDSTLKIQPAKLEDSAVYLCASMGRTTEAFFGQGTRLTVV.

The V call is TRBV19, the J call TRBJ2-3; possibly TRBD1 for D (5 bases). V lost 6 bases and J 11 bases, leaving 18 bases between the germline ends. The CDR3 runs 13 residues. Germline V lookup: CDR1 LNHDA, CDR2 SQIVND (reference sequence). The CDR3 DNA reads as TGTGCCAGTAGCAGTACAGGAAGAGGATGGCAGTATTTT. Translation gives CASSSTGRGWQYF.

The rearrangement uses TRBV28 and TRBJ2-2, with 9 bases identical to TRBD2. Germline CDR1 MDHEN, CDR2 SYDVKM. CDR3 length: 19 residues. The V and J ends lost 4 bases and 4 bases, in that order; junction bases with no gene match: 16. The CDR3 region is CASSYSDGGRASVTGELFF. The DNA for the CDR3 is TGTGCCAGCAGTTACTCCGACGGCGGGAGGGCCTCGGTCACCGGGGAGCTGTTTTTT.

This clone occurred once. This chain uses TRBV5-1 with TRBJ2-1; 8 positions agree with TRBD1. The CDR3 has 15 residues. V lost 4 bases and J lost 5; bases outside the gene matches: 8. Germline lookup yields CDR1 SGHRS and CDR2 YFSETQ. Here the CDR3 reads CASSPQGGAHNEQFF. DNA for the CDR3: TGCGCCAGCAGCCCACAGGGGGGTGCACACAATGAGCAGTTCTTC.

The chain employs TRBV18 and TRBJ2-3; a weak D match, TRBD2 (6 bases). The CDR3 totals 15 residues. The germline gives CDR1 KGHSH, CDR2 LQKENI. The V end was cut by 0 bases, the J end by 6 bases, with 13 bases between. The CDR3, as DNA: TGTGCCAGCTCACCACCGCGCGGGACGGGTGATACGCAGTATTTT. Translating it yields CASSPPRGTGDTQYF.

The chain recombines TRBV28 with TRBJ1-2; 8 positions match TRBD1. Unmatched junction bases numbered 13, after V lost 3 bases and J lost 1 base. Germline values: CDR1 MDHEN, CDR2 SYDVKM. The CDR3 extends over 18 amino acids. CDR3 sequence: CASSFFSQGADINYGYTF. The CDR3, as DNA: TGTGCCAGCAGTTTTTTCAGTCAGGGGGCGGATATTAACTATGGCTACACCTTC.

The rearrangement links TRBV7-3 to TRBJ2-3; 7 nucleotides align to TRBD2. With 5 bases clipped from V and 5 bases from J, the junction kept 4 bases outside the gene matches. CDR3 size: 13 residues. Germline V gene data show CDR1 as SGHTA and CDR2 as FQGTGA. The CDR3 loop reads CASSATGGDTQYF. The CDR3 DNA follows: TGTGCCAGCAGCGCGACGGGGGGAGATACGCAGTATTTT.

V gene TRBV6-1 combines with J gene TRBJ2-7; 10 nucleotides align to TRBD1. V lost 1 base, J lost 3 bases, and 0 bases stayed unmatched. CDR1 is MNHNS, CDR2 SASEGT, per germline. There are 14 residues in the CDR3. CDR3 residues: CASSEGTGGYEQYF. In DNA, the CDR3 is TGTGCCAGCAGTGAAGGGACAGGGGGCTACGAGCAGTACTTC.

V usage is TRBV6-6 and J usage is TRBJ2-7; 12 bases are shared with TRBD2. Germline V gene lookup returns CDR1 MNHNY and CDR2 SVGAGI (reference sequence). The junction had 13 bases not matched to a gene; V was cut back by 8 bases and J by 5 bases. This CDR3 has 16 amino acids. The chain's CDR3 is CASRDGGLAGSNEQYF. The CDR3 bases are TGTGCCAGCCGGGACGGAGGACTAGCGGGAAGTAACGAGCAGTACTTC.

The chain employs TRBV28 and TRBJ2-6; D is uncertain. The CDR3 is 17 residues long. Looked up from germline, CDR1 is MDHEN and CDR2 is SYDVKM. Trimming cost V 2 bases and J 1 base, with 12 bases left between them. The CDR3 sequence is CASSLAKFRSGANVLTF. CDR3 bases: TGTGCCAGCAGTTTAGCCAAGTTCAGATCTGGGGCCAACGTCCTGACTTTC.

The table lists this clone with a few counts. The CDR3 DNA reads TGTGCCAGCAGTGTCCTAGACTACGAGCAGTACTTC. Its translation is CASSVLDYEQYF. This chain joins TRBV6-1 and TRBJ2-7, with D hard to call. There are 12 residues in the CDR3. V shed 4 bases and J shed 3 bases, with 7 bases lying between them. Germline V CDR1 and CDR2: MNHNS, SASEGT.

The rearrangement joins TRBV25-1 to TRBJ1-2; TRBD1 agrees at 7 bases. The CDR3 runs 12 residues. Germline loops: CDR1 MGHDK, CDR2 SYGVNS. V gave up 6 bases and J gave up 6 bases; unmatched junction bases: 4. This CDR3 is CASRRDSDGYTF. The CDR3 DNA reads as TGTGCCAGCAGAAGGGACAGCGATGGCTACACCTTC.

The chain links TRBV19 to TRBJ1-2; 8 positions agree with TRBD1. The trim removed 4 bases at V and 9 bases at J, leaving 16 bases unmatched. Looked up from germline, CDR1 is LNHDA and CDR2 is SQIVND (reference sequence). CDR3 length: 16 amino acids. The CDR3 sequence: CASSSPDRVRFGRYTF. The CDR3 DNA follows: TGTGCCAGTAGTAGCCCGGACAGGGTACGTTTCGGACGCTACACCTTC.

The CDR3 region is CAPYVSGANVLTF. Here the CDR3 DNA reads TGTGCCCCCTACGTCTCTGGGGCCAACGTCCTGACTTTC. The V and J genes are TRBV7-9 and TRBJ2-6; D is undetermined. The CDR3 is 13 residues long. CDR1 and CDR2 from the germline V gene are SEHNR and FQNEAQ (reference sequence). V lost 11 bases and J lost 0, with 8 bases in between.

The rearrangement joins TRBV28 to TRBJ1-2; no clear D. The CDR3 runs 11 residues. Trimming removed 5 bases at V and 12 bases at J, with 13 bases between. Germline V gene sequence: CDR1 MDHEN, CDR2 SYDVKM. This chain's CDR3 is CASSNRGVDTF. In DNA, the CDR3 is TGTGCCAGCAGTAATCGGGGAGTCGACACCTTC.

This chain links TRBV19 with TRBJ2-6, with TRBD1 matching over 8 bases. This CDR3 has 17 amino acids. With 5 bases clipped from V and 1 base from J, the junction kept 7 bases outside the gene matches. Germline V CDR1 and CDR2: LNHDA, SQIVND (reference sequence). The CDR3 region has the DNA TGTGCCAGTAGTCCTCAGGGGGCAGGATCTGGGGCCAACGTCCTGACTTTC. Translated: CASSPQGAGSGANVLTF.

The rearrangement uses TRBV29-1 and TRBJ2-1, with TRBD2 matching over 8 bases. With 6 bases clipped from V and 3 bases from J, the junction kept 10 bases outside the gene matches. The germline CDR1 and CDR2 sequences are SQVTM and ANQGSEA. There are 15 residues in the CDR3. The CDR3 region is CSVRTGGGGYNEQFF. The CDR3 bases are TGCAGCGTACGAACGGGAGGGGGGGGCTACAATGAGCAGTTCTTC.

The V and J genes are TRBV6-1 and TRBJ2-2; D gene uncertain. The CDR3 spans 12 residues. The germline V gene encodes CDR1 MNHNS and CDR2 SASEGT. With 2 bases removed from V and 9 bases from J, the gap between germline ends came to 7 bases. CDR3 DNA: TGTGCCAGCAGTGAACTGCAGAGGGAGCTGTTTTTT. Protein sequence: CASSELQRELFF.

This sequence joins TRBV7-8 and TRBJ2-4, with a possible D match to TRBD2 (5 bases). Germline V gene lookup returns CDR1 SGHVS and CDR2 FQNEAQ. The CDR3 has 14 residues. Trimming pared 2 bases from V and 2 bases from J, leaving 7 bases between. The CDR3 loop is CASSLSGSKNIQYF. The CDR3 nucleotides are TGTGCCAGCAGCTTAAGCGGATCCAAAAACATTCAGTACTTC. Using reference TRBV7-8 and TRBJ2-4 for the parts outside the CDR3, the full variable domain is GAGVSQSPRYKVAKRGQDVALRCDPISGHVSLFWYQQALGQGPEFLTYFQNEAQLDKSGLPSDRFFAERPEGSVSTLKIQRTQQEDSAVYLCASSLSGSKNIQYFGAGTRLSVL.

J is TRBJ2-7 and V is TRBV29-1; D not certain. The CDR3 spans 12 residues. CDR1 and CDR2 from the germline V gene are SQVTM and ANQGSEA. Trimming pared 2 bases from V and 3 bases from J, leaving 8 bases between. For the CDR3, the DNA is TGCAGCGTTGAAATTACTGGCTACGAGCAGTACTTC. It specifies CSVEITGYEQYF.

The genes are TRBV25-1 and TRBJ1-5; D remains ambiguous. CDR1 MGHDK and CDR2 SYGVNS come from the germline V gene. V gave up 4 bases and J gave up 0 bases, with 7 bases separating them. The CDR3 is made up of 14 amino acids. The chain's CDR3 is CASSARNSNQPQHF. CDR3 DNA sequence: TGTGCCAGCAGTGCCAGAAATAGCAATCAGCCCCAGCATTTT. Full variable domain (remainder filled in from reference TRBV25-1 and TRBJ1-5): EADIYQTPRYLVIGTGKKITLECSQTMGHDKMYWYQQDPGMELHLIHYSYGVNSTEKGDLSSESTVSRIRTEHFPLTLESARPSHTSQYLCASSARNSNQPQHFGDGTRLSIL.

The chain combines TRBV4-3 with TRBJ2-1; 9 nucleotides match TRBD2. Germline V CDR1 and CDR2: LGHNA, YSLEER. This CDR3 contains 16 residues. The V segment lost 0 bases and the J segment 8 bases; nucleotides outside the gene matches: 8. This CDR3 reads CASSQETSGGLDEQFF. CDR3 coding DNA: TGCGCCAGCAGCCAAGAGACTAGCGGAGGGTTGGATGAGCAGTTCTTC.

The V gene is TRBV4-3, the J gene TRBJ2-3; D is possibly TRBD1 (6 bases). Trimming took 0 bases from V and 3 from J, leaving 19 bases between them. This CDR3 region has 18 residues. Looked up from germline, CDR1 is LGHNA and CDR2 is YSLEER. The CDR3 nucleotides are TGCGCCAGCAGCCAAGACTGGGGCGCGCACCAGGGGACAGATACGCAGTATTTT. The encoded protein is CASSQDWGAHQGTDTQYF.

This clone came up a few times. This chain connects TRBV5-1 to TRBJ2-7, with 10 bases matching TRBD1. J was trimmed by 5 bases and V by 5 bases; bases with no gene match: 10. CDR3 length: 15 amino acids. CDR1 is SGHRS and CDR2 is YFSETQ in the germline V gene. In DNA form, the CDR3 reads TGCGCCAGCAGTTATGCCGGTGGGACAGGGGACGAGCAGTACTTC. Protein: CASSYAGGTGDEQYF.

Here the CDR3 DNA reads TGTGCCAGCAGCGTAGGGACAGGGGACTACAATCAGCCCCAGCATTTT. It specifies CASSVGTGDYNQPQHF. V is TRBV9 and J is TRBJ1-5; 9 bases agree with TRBD1. This CDR3 is built from 16 residues. With V trimmed by 0 bases and J by 3 bases, 4 bases remained unmatched. Germline V gene data show CDR1 as SGDLS and CDR2 as YYNGEE.

J is TRBJ1-1 and V is TRBV5-1; D is undetermined. The germline V gene encodes CDR1 SGHRS and CDR2 YFSETQ. Trimming shortened V by 5 bases and J by 0 bases, and 17 bases separated the two germline ends. The CDR3 has 16 amino acids. Here the CDR3 reads CASRPFRGTMNTEAFF. As DNA, the CDR3 is TGCGCCAGCAGACCATTCAGAGGTACGATGAACACTGAAGCTTTCTTT.

The chain links TRBV5-1 to TRBJ2-2, with 11 bases aligning to TRBD1. The CDR3 extends over 16 amino acids. J lost 5 bases, V lost 3 bases, and 6 bases had no gene match. Germline V gene data show CDR1 as SGHRS and CDR2 as YFSETQ. In nucleotides, the CDR3 is TGCGCCAGCAGCTCGCAGGGACAGGGGGTAACCGGGGAGCTGTTTTTT. It codes for CASSSQGQGVTGELFF. The full variable domain, rest sourced from reference TRBV5-1 and TRBJ2-2, is KAGVTQTPRYLIKTRGQQVTLSCSPISGHRSVSWYQQTPGQGLQFLFEYFSETQRNKGNFPGRFSGRQFSNSRSEMNVSTLELGDSALYLCASSSQGQGVTGELFFGEGSRLTVL.

The sample holds a few counts of this clone. The rearrangement joins TRBV29-1 to TRBJ1-1; D remains unclear. Germline V gives CDR1 SQVTM, CDR2 ANQGSEA. The CDR3 has 13 amino acids. Trimming removed 7 bases at V and 0 bases at J, with 12 bases between. The DNA of the CDR3 is TGCAGCGCGTGGGCGGGGTTGAACACTGAAGCTTTCTTT. Residues: CSAWAGLNTEAFF.

This chain joins TRBV6-1 and TRBJ1-4; weak D call: TRBD1 (5 bases). In germline, CDR1 is MNHNS, CDR2 SASEGT. The CDR3 extends over 15 amino acids. V dropped 8 bases and J dropped 0 bases, with 13 bases sitting between them. The CDR3: CASARAGTTNEKLFF. As DNA, the CDR3 is TGTGCCAGCGCCAGGGCTGGAACAACTAATGAAAAACTGTTTTTT.

J is TRBJ1-2 and V is TRBV9; D gene uncertain. V was shortened by 0 bases and J by 6 bases, with 9 bases between the two germline ends. Germline CDR1 and CDR2: SGDLS and YYNGEE. The CDR3 is 13 amino acids. CDR3 amino acids: CASSVGAGDGYTF. The CDR3, as DNA: TGTGCCAGCAGCGTAGGGGCGGGAGATGGCTACACCTTC.